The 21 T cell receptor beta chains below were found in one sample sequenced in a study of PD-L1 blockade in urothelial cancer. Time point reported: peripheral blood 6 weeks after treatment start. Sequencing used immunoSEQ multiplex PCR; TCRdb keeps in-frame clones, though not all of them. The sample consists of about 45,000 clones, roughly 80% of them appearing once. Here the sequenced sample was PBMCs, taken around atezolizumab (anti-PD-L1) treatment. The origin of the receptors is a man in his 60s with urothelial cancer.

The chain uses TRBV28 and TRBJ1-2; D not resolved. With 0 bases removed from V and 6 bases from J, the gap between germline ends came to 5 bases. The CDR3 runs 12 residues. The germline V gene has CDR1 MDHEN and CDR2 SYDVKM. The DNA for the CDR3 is TGTGCCAGCAGTTTATGGGCAGATGGCTACACCTTC. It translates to CASSLWADGYTF.

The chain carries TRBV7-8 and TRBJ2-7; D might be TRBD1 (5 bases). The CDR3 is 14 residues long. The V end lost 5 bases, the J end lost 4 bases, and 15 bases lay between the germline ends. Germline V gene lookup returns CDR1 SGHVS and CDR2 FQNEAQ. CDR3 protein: CASSHPTDDYEQYF. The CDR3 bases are TGTGCCAGCAGCCACCCGACAGACGATTACGAGCAGTACTTC.

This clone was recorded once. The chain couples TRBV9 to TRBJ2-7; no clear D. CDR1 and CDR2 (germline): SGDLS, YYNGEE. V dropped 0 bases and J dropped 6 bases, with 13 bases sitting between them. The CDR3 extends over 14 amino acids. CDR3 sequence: CASSVGRPPGEQYF. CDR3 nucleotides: TGTGCCAGCAGCGTAGGCAGGCCTCCTGGCGAGCAGTACTTC.

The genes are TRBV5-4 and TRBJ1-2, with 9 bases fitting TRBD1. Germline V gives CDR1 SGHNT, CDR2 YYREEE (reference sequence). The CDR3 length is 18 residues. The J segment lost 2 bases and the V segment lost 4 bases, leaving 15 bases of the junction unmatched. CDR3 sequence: CASSQGSGQGRLNYGYTF. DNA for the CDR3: TGTGCCAGCAGCCAAGGATCGGGACAGGGACGTCTCAACTATGGCTACACCTTC.

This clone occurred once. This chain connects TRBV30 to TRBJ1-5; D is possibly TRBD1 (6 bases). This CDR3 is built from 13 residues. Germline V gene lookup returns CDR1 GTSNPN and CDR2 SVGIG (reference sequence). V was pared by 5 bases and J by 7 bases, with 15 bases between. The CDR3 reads CAWSERTEQPQHF. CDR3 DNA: TGTGCCTGGTCTGAACGGACAGAACAGCCCCAGCATTTT.

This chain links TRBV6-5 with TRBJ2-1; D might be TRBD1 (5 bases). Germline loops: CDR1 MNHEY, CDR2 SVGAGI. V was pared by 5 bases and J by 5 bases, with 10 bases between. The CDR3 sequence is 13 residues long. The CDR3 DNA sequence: TGTGCCAGCAGTGCGGCCAGGGACAATGAGCAGTTCTTC. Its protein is CASSAARDNEQFF.

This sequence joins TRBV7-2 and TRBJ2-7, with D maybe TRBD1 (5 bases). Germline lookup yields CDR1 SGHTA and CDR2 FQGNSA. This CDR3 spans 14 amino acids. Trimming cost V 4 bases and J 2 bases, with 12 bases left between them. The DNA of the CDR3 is TGTGCCAGCAGCTGGGCCGACAGCACCTACGAGCAGTACTTC. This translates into CASSWADSTYEQYF.

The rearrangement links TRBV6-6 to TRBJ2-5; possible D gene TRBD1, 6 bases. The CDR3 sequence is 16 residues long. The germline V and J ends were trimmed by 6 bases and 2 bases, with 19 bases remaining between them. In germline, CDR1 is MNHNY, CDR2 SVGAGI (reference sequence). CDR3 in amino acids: CASSRQGRRLQETQYF. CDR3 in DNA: TGTGCCAGCAGCCGTCAGGGGCGGAGGCTACAAGAGACCCAGTACTTC.

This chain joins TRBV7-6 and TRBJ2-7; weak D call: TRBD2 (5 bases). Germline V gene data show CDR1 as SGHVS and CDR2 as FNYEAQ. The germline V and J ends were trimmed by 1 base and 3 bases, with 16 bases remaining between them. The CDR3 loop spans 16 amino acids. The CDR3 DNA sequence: TGTGCCAGCAGCTTAGGGCCGGGGTTACCCATCTACGAGCAGTACTTC. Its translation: CASSLGPGLPIYEQYF.

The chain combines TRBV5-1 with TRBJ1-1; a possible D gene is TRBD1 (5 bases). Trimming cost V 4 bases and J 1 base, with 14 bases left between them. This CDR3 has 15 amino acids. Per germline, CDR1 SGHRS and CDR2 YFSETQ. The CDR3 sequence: CASSHLRGANTEAFF. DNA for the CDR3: TGCGCCAGCAGCCACCTTAGGGGCGCGAACACTGAAGCTTTCTTT.

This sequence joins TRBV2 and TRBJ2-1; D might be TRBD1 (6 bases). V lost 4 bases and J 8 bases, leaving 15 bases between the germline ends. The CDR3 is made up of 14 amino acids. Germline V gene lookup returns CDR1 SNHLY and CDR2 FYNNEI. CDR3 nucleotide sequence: TGTGCCAGCAGTGTGGGCAGGGGCGGCGATGAGCAGTTCTTC. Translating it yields CASSVGRGGDEQFF. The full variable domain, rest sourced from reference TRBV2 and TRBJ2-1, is EPEVTQTPSHQVTQMGQEVILRCVPISNHLYFYWYRQILGQKVEFLVSFYNNEISEKSEIFDDQFSVERPDGSNFTLKIRSTKLEDSAMYFCASSVGRGGDEQFFGPGTRLTVL.

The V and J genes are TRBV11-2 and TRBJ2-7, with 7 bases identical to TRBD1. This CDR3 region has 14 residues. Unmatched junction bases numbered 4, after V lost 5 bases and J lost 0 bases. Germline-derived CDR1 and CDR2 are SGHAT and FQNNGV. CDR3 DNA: TGTGCCAGCAGCGTGGGACAGAGCTCCTACGAGCAGTACTTC. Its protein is CASSVGQSSYEQYF. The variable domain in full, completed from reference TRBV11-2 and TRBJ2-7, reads EAGVAQSPRYKIIEKRQSVAFWCNPISGHATLYWYQQILGQGPKLLIQFQNNGVVDDSQLPKDRFSAERLKGVDSTLKIQPAKLEDSAVYLCASSVGQSSYEQYFGPGTRLTVT.

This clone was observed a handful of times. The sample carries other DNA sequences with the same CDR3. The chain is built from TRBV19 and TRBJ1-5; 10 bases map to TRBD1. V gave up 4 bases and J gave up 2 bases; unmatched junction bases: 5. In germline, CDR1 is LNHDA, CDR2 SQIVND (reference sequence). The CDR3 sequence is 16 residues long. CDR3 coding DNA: TGTGCCAGTAGTAAAGGGACAGGGGCAGGCAATCAGCCCCAGCATTTT. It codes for CASSKGTGAGNQPQHF.

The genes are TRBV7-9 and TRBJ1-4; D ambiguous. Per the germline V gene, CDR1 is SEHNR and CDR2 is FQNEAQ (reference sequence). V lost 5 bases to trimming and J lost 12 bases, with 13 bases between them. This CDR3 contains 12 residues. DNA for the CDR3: TGTGCCAGCAGCCCCCTATCCGAGGAACTGTTTTTT. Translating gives CASSPLSEELFF. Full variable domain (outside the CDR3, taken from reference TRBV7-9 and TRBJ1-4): DTGVSQNPRHKITKRGQNVTFRCDPISEHNRLYWYRQTLGQGPEFLTYFQNEAQLEKSRLLSDRFSAERPKGSFSTLEIQRTEQGDSAMYLCASSPLSEELFFGSGTQLSVL.

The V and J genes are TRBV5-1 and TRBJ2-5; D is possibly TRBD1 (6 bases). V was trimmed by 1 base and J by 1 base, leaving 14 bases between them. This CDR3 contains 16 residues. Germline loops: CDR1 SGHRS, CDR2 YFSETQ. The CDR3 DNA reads TGCGCCAGCAGCTTGCTACCAGGGGAGCCCCAAGAGACCCAGTACTTC. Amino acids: CASSLLPGEPQETQYF.

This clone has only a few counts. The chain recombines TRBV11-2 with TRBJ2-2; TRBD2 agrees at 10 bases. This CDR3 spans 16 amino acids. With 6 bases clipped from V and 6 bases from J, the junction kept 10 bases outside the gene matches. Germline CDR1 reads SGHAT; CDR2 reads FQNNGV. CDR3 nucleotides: TGTGCCAGCAGTGAGCGGGGGGGTTCAGTCCCCGGGGAGCTGTTTTTT. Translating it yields CASSERGGSVPGELFF.

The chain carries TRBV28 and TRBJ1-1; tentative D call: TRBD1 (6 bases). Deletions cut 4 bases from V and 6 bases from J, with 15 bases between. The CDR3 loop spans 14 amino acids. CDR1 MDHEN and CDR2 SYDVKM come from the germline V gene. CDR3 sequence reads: CASSSFTGTPEAFF. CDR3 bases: TGTGCCAGCAGTTCCTTCACAGGGACCCCTGAAGCTTTCTTT.

DNA for the CDR3: TGTGCCAGCAGTTTATTTCTGGGCCGTCCTGGAAACACCATATATTTT. This codes for CASSLFLGRPGNTIYF. The J gene is TRBJ1-3, the V gene TRBV27; D remains ambiguous. V lost 1 base and J 2 bases, leaving 12 bases between the germline ends. The CDR3 has 16 amino acids. CDR1 MNHEY and CDR2 SMNVEV come from the germline V gene (reference sequence).

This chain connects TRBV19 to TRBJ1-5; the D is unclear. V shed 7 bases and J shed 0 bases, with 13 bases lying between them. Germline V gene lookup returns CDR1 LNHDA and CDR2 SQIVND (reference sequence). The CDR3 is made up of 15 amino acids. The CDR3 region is CASTYRHDSNQPQHF. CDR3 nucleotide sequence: TGTGCCAGTACTTACAGACACGATAGCAATCAGCCCCAGCATTTT.

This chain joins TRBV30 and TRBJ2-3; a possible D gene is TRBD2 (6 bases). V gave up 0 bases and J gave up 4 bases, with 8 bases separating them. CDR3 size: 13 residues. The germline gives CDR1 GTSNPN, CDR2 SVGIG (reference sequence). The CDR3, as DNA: TGTGCCTGGAGTGTCGGAGGGGCAGATACGCAGTATTTT. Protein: CAWSVGGADTQYF.

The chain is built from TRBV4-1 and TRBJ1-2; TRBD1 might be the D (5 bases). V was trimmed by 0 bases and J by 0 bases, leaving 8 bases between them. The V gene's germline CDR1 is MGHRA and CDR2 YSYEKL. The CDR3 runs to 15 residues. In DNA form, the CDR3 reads TGCGCCAGCAGCCAAGATCTAGGGGCTAACTATGGCTACACCTTC. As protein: CASSQDLGANYGYTF.